This T cell receptor beta chain was captured by sequencing in a study of shared clonotypes between healthy human individuals. Study observations and caveats: Enrolling few donors narrowed the genetic and exposure-history diversity that was represented.

This table comes from immunoSEQ multiplex PCR, and its TCRdb copy is limited to in-frame clones, with some not included. The sample lists 450,000 to 500,000 clones, over 65% occurring once. To note about this clone: Its cognate antigen is unknown.

The V end was cut by 5 bases, the J end by 0 bases, with 9 bases between. Per the germline V gene, CDR1 is SNHLY and CDR2 is FYNNEI. The length of the CDR3 is 14 residues. This TCR derives from a woman in her thirties or forties in good health. Some clones in this sample may be carry-over from other donors' samples. The rearrangement links TRBV2 to TRBJ2-3; possibly TRBD2 for D (5 bases). Input material: PBMCs. The CDR3 here is CASSPRTSTDTQYF. CDR3 sequence (DNA): TGTGCCAGCAGTCCCCGGACTAGCACAGATACGCAGTATTTT. The full variable domain, its missing parts supplied by reference TRBV2 and TRBJ2-3, is EPEVTQTPSHQVTQMGQEVILRCVPISNHLYFYWYRQILGQKVEFLVSFYNNEISEKSEIFDDQFSVERPDGSNFTLKIRSTKLEDSAMYFCASSPRTSTDTQYFGPGTRLTVL.